The T cell receptor (beta chain) described here comes from a study of blood T cell repertoires in COVID-19. At the level of the study: T cells, B-cell-depleted T cells, or PBMCs provided the cDNA or gDNA that served as material.

TCRdb's copy holds only in-frame clones and misses some; the assay was immunoSEQ multiplex PCR. The table lists more than 200,000 clones, over 80% of them singletons. Germline V gene lookup returns CDR1 KGHSH and CDR2 LQKENI. The CDR3 loop spans 15 amino acids. Trimming shortened V by 6 bases and J by 4 bases, and 19 bases separated the two germline ends. Sequenced input: peripheral blood. V usage is TRBV18 and J usage is TRBJ2-7; D is possibly TRBD1 (6 bases). The clonotype comes from a woman aged 70 to 79 with active or convalescent COVID-19. CDR3 bases: TGTGCCAGCTCCCCGCCGACAGGTTCTTTGTACGAGCAGTACTTC. Translated: CASSPPTGSLYEQYF.